The 27 T cell receptor beta chains listed next were all sequenced from one sample in a study of Ad26.COV2.S vaccination and SARS-CoV-2 variants. Clones were sequenced by immunoSEQ multiplex PCR, and TCRdb holds only the in-frame ones, with some missing. Among 350,000 to 450,000 clones listed, more than 75% were seen once. The treatment denotes: 15 to 20 received Ad26.COV2.S at low or high dose, single or two shots; roughly five received placebo; per-sample allocation not given. Specimens were obtained on day 63 following the first vaccine or placebo injection. This specimen consisted of peripheral blood, obtained in a trial of Ad26.COV2.S vaccine versus placebo. These receptors all stem from a person aged 18-60 years who received the Ad26.COV2.S COVID-19 vaccine or a placebo.

The CDR3, as DNA: TGTGCCAGCAGCCCAAAAGGACTAGCGGGGGACAATGAGCAGTTCTTC. Translation: CASSPKGLAGDNEQFF. V and J are TRBV7-7 and TRBJ2-1, with TRBD2 identical over 13 bases. V shed 5 bases and J 5 bases; nucleotides not matched to a gene: 6. Germline lookup yields CDR1 SSHAT and CDR2 FNYEAQ (reference sequence). CDR3 size: 16 residues.

The chain is built from TRBV29-1 and TRBJ1-3; 8 bases line up with TRBD1. Germline assignment: CDR1 SQVTM and CDR2 ANQGSEA. Trimming cost V 4 bases and J 1 base; bases outside gene matches: 3. The CDR3 runs 14 residues. CDR3 bases: TGCAGCGTTGCAGGGGGCTTATCTGGAAACACCATATATTTT. This sequence encodes CSVAGGLSGNTIYF.

This clone has a single count. The chain links TRBV7-9 to TRBJ2-7, with TRBD1 identical over 8 bases. The V gene end was trimmed by 5 bases and the J gene end by 4 bases; junction bases not matched to a gene: 4. The CDR3 runs to 13 residues. Germline CDR1 reads SEHNR; CDR2 reads FQNEAQ (reference sequence). CDR3 residues: CASSNRDRYEQYF. DNA for the CDR3: TGTGCCAGCAGCAACCGGGACAGGTACGAGCAGTACTTC.

The rearrangement links TRBV19 to TRBJ2-3; D is undetermined. V was clipped by 6 bases and J by 1 base, with 14 bases between them. The CDR3 contains 15 residues. The germline CDR1 and CDR2 sequences are LNHDA and SQIVND (reference sequence). The CDR3: CASSQPGPGTDTQYF. The CDR3 DNA reads as TGTGCCAGTAGCCAGCCCGGACCAGGCACAGATACGCAGTATTTT.

The genes are TRBV7-9 and TRBJ2-5; D perhaps matches TRBD1 (6 bases). CDR3 length: 15 amino acids. The ends were cut back, 3 bases at V and 4 bases at J, with 15 bases in the middle. Germline lookup yields CDR1 SEHNR and CDR2 FQNEAQ (reference sequence). CDR3 residues: CASSFLQGGGETQYF. The CDR3 nucleotides read TGTGCCAGCAGCTTTCTACAGGGTGGAGGAGAGACCCAGTACTTC.

This chain joins TRBV9 and TRBJ1-2, with D unclear. Trimming left V 0 bases short and J 2 bases short, with 8 bases between. The length of the CDR3 is 14 residues. Germline V lookup: CDR1 SGDLS, CDR2 YYNGEE. The CDR3 spells CASSVVPGNYGYTF. The CDR3 region has the DNA TGTGCCAGCAGCGTAGTGCCGGGCAACTATGGCTACACCTTC.

The chain couples TRBV30 to TRBJ1-4; D gene unclear. V lost 2 bases and J 5 bases, leaving 3 bases between the germline ends. CDR3 length equals 11 residues. Germline CDR1 and CDR2: GTSNPN and SVGIG (reference sequence). The CDR3 loop is CAWSRNEKLFF. The CDR3 DNA reads as TGTGCCTGGAGTAGGAATGAAAAACTGTTTTTT. The variable domain in full, completed from reference TRBV30 and TRBJ1-4, reads SQTIHQWPATLVQPVGSPLSLECTVEGTSNPNLYWYRQAAGRGLQLLFYSVGIGQISSEVPQNLSASRPQDRQFILSSKKLLLSDSGFYLCAWSRNEKLFFGSGTQLSVL.

This clone turned up a few times. This chain joins TRBV4-1 and TRBJ2-7; D may match TRBD1 or TRBD2 (5 bases each). CDR1 is MGHRA and CDR2 is YSYEKL in the germline V gene. This CDR3 comprises 17 residues. V was pared by 0 bases and J by 3 bases, with 18 bases between. This CDR3 is CASSQDGSGFGGYEQYF. The CDR3 DNA reads as TGCGCCAGCAGCCAAGATGGTTCGGGGTTTGGGGGCTACGAGCAGTACTTC.

The rearrangement joins TRBV4-3 to TRBJ2-7; 12 nucleotides agree with TRBD1. Germline V gene data show CDR1 as LGHNA and CDR2 as YSLEER. The trim removed 4 bases at V and 5 bases at J, leaving 15 bases unmatched. The CDR3 is 18 amino acids. CDR3 in DNA: TGCGCCAGCAGCCTTGGGGGGGACAGGGGGCCGTTTCACCACGAGCAGTACTTC. Translating it yields CASSLGGDRGPFHHEQYF.

This chain links TRBV14 with TRBJ1-3, with TRBD1 as a possible D gene (5 bases). The V end was cut by 1 base, the J end by 2 bases, with 12 bases between. CDR3 length equals 16 residues. CDR1 and CDR2 (germline): SGHDN, FVKESK. The CDR3 DNA sequence: TGTGCCAGCAGCCAAGCGCCGGGGCCGCCTGGAAACACCATATATTTT. Translated: CASSQAPGPPGNTIYF.

This clone was found a few times. The V call is TRBV7-9, the J call TRBJ2-4; D gene unclear. V was shortened by 2 bases and J by 0 bases, with 5 bases between the two germline ends. Germline V lookup: CDR1 SEHNR, CDR2 FQNEAQ (reference sequence). The CDR3 spans 14 residues. CDR3 amino acids: CASSLWGAKNIQYF. The CDR3 region has the DNA TGTGCCAGCAGCTTATGGGGAGCCAAAAACATTCAGTACTTC.

This chain connects TRBV9 to TRBJ1-3; tentative D call: TRBD1 (5 bases). In germline, CDR1 is SGDLS, CDR2 YYNGEE. Deletions cut 4 bases from V and 0 bases from J, with 14 bases between. There are 16 residues in the CDR3. The CDR3 loop reads CASSPTGASSGNTIYF. CDR3 coding DNA: TGTGCCAGCAGCCCTACCGGGGCCTCCTCTGGAAACACCATATATTTT. The variable domain in full, completed from reference TRBV9 and TRBJ1-3, reads DSGVTQTPKHLITATGQRVTLRCSPRSGDLSVYWYQQSLDQGLQFLIQYYNGEERAKGNILERFSAQQFPDLHSELNLSSLELGDSALYFCASSPTGASSGNTIYFGEGSWLTVV.

The gene calls are TRBV16 and TRBJ2-5; 12 positions agree with TRBD2. Trimming at V came to 4 bases and at J to 2 bases, leaving 8 bases not matched to a gene. The CDR3 is made up of 17 amino acids. Germline loops: CDR1 KGHSY, CDR2 FQNENV. The CDR3 DNA reads as TGTGCCAGCAGCCCGACGACTAGCGGGAGTAAACAAGAGACCCAGTACTTC. Protein product: CASSPTTSGSKQETQYF.

The chain combines TRBV4-1 with TRBJ1-3; D is unclear. Germline lookup yields CDR1 MGHRA and CDR2 YSYEKL. The V and J ends lost 0 bases and 0 bases respectively, with 6 bases between them. The CDR3 covers 15 residues. The CDR3 spells CASSQESSSGNTIYF. CDR3 coding DNA: TGCGCCAGCAGCCAAGAGAGTAGCTCTGGAAACACCATATATTTT.

The rearrangement joins TRBV2 to TRBJ2-7, with D unclear. The CDR3 extends over 14 amino acids. Germline CDR1 is SNHLY and CDR2 is FYNNEI. With 3 bases removed from V and 6 bases from J, the gap between germline ends came to 15 bases. The CDR3 is CASSDRNHGREQYF. For the CDR3, the DNA is TGTGCCAGCAGTGACAGGAACCACGGGCGCGAGCAGTACTTC.

V is TRBV7-2 and J is TRBJ2-4; TRBD2 aligns across 7 bases. The CDR3 covers 16 residues. Germline V gene lookup returns CDR1 SGHTA and CDR2 FQGNSA. Trimming cost V 7 bases and J 1 base; bases outside gene matches: 10. The CDR3 here is CASTPSPGGAKNIQYF. CDR3 coding DNA: TGTGCCAGCACCCCATCCCCCGGGGGGGCCAAAAACATTCAGTACTTC.

This clone showed up just a few times. The rearrangement joins TRBV18 to TRBJ2-3; D is uncertain. CDR3 length: 12 amino acids. Germline CDR1 and CDR2: KGHSH and LQKENI. V was shortened by 3 bases and J by 4 bases, with 5 bases between the two germline ends. The CDR3 reads CASSPQSDTQYF. The CDR3 DNA reads TGTGCCAGCTCACCTCAATCAGATACGCAGTATTTT.

The V and J genes are TRBV5-1 and TRBJ1-3; 9 bases match TRBD1. The CDR3 contains 17 residues. V lost 4 bases and J lost 0; bases outside the gene matches: 8. The V gene's germline CDR1 is SGHRS and CDR2 YFSETQ. The CDR3: CASSARQGVSSGNTIYF. The CDR3 DNA sequence: TGCGCCAGCAGCGCCCGACAGGGGGTAAGCTCTGGAAACACCATATATTTT. Filled out from reference TRBV5-1 and TRBJ1-3, the complete variable domain reads KAGVTQTPRYLIKTRGQQVTLSCSPISGHRSVSWYQQTPGQGLQFLFEYFSETQRNKGNFPGRFSGRQFSNSRSEMNVSTLELGDSALYLCASSARQGVSSGNTIYFGEGSWLTVV.

Here the CDR3 DNA reads TGTGCCAGCAGCAGCCAAACCAGGGTCGCCTCCTACAATGAGCAGTTCTTC. Its protein is CASSSQTRVASYNEQFF. The chain carries TRBV7-2 and TRBJ2-1; a weak D match, TRBD1 (5 bases). Trimming stripped 5 bases from V and 0 bases from J, with 17 bases between. Germline CDR1 and CDR2: SGHTA and FQGNSA. The CDR3 extends over 17 amino acids.

The gene calls are TRBV6-5 and TRBJ2-2; the D gene is possibly TRBD1 (5 bases). CDR3 length: 15 amino acids. CDR1 is MNHEY, CDR2 SVGAGI, per germline. V shed 2 bases and J shed 5 bases, with 12 bases lying between them. The CDR3 loop is CASSYALGVTGELFF. CDR3 nucleotides: TGTGCCAGCAGTTACGCGTTAGGGGTTACCGGGGAGCTGTTTTTT.

The chain combines TRBV14 with TRBJ2-7, with D possibly TRBD1 on 5 matching bases. V was trimmed by 0 bases and J by 4 bases, leaving 16 bases between them. This CDR3 comprises 16 residues. The germline CDR1 and CDR2 sequences are SGHDN and FVKESK. The CDR3 protein is CASSQDNTGREYEQYF. The CDR3, as DNA: TGTGCCAGCAGCCAAGATAATACAGGAAGGGAATACGAGCAGTACTTC. The full variable domain, with the rest looked up from reference TRBV14 and TRBJ2-7, is EAGVTQFPSHSVIEKGQTVTLRCDPISGHDNLYWYRRVMGKEIKFLLHFVKESKQDESGMPNNRFLAERTGGTYSTLKVQPAELEDSGVYFCASSQDNTGREYEQYFGPGTRLTVT.

The CDR3 region is CASSLVGSGDQPQHF. CDR3 bases: TGTGCCAGCAGCTTAGTAGGGAGTGGTGATCAGCCCCAGCATTTT. The rearrangement links TRBV11-2 to TRBJ1-5; D remains ambiguous. CDR1 and CDR2 (germline): SGHAT, FQNNGV. The CDR3 covers 15 residues. Deletions cut 1 base from V and 5 bases from J, with 12 bases between.

This clone was found once. CDR3 in DNA: TGTGCCAGCAGCCAAGATTACCTCTACACCCAAGAGACCCAGTACTTC. It is translated as CASSQDYLYTQETQYF. The genes are TRBV14 and TRBJ2-5; D call uncertain. V lost 0 bases, J lost 1 base, and 12 bases lay in between. Germline lookup yields CDR1 SGHDN and CDR2 FVKESK. The CDR3 loop spans 16 amino acids.

The chain combines TRBV6-5 with TRBJ1-3, with D unclear. The CDR3 covers 14 residues. Germline V lookup: CDR1 MNHEY, CDR2 SVGAGI. The V gene lost 6 bases and the J gene lost 4 bases, with 13 bases spanning the gap. CDR3 sequence reads: CASSLGLGGNTIYF. DNA of the CDR3: TGTGCCAGCAGCCTCGGACTTGGGGGAAACACCATATATTTT.

This clone was seen only once. V and J are TRBV9 and TRBJ2-7; 7 bases align to TRBD1. Germline CDR1 is SGDLS and CDR2 is YYNGEE. The CDR3 covers 15 residues. Trimming cost V 2 bases and J 3 bases; bases outside gene matches: 8. The CDR3 bases are TGTGCCAGCAGCGTTGGATGGGACAGAGTCTACGAGCAGTACTTC. Its translation: CASSVGWDRVYEQYF. Based on the CDR3 plus reference TRBV9 and TRBJ2-7, the full variable domain is DSGVTQTPKHLITATGQRVTLRCSPRSGDLSVYWYQQSLDQGLQFLIQYYNGEERAKGNILERFSAQQFPDLHSELNLSSLELGDSALYFCASSVGWDRVYEQYFGPGTRLTVT.

V and J are TRBV13 and TRBJ2-7, with D tentatively TRBD2 (6 bases). This CDR3 has 15 amino acids. CDR1 and CDR2 (germline): PRHDT, FYEKMQ (reference sequence). V was clipped by 5 bases and J by 2 bases, with 16 bases between them. The CDR3: CASSPPGVGAYEQYF. CDR3 nucleotide sequence: TGTGCCAGCAGCCCCCCGGGGGTTGGGGCCTACGAGCAGTACTTC.

This sequence joins TRBV10-3 and TRBJ1-1; D is undetermined. Germline assignment: CDR1 ENHRY and CDR2 SYGVKD. Trimming cost V 10 bases and J 2 bases, with 14 bases left between them. The CDR3 extends over 13 amino acids. CDR3 sequence: CATTLDGNTEAFF. The CDR3 DNA sequence: TGTGCCACCACATTGGACGGAAACACTGAAGCTTTCTTT.